This T cell receptor (beta chain) was captured in a study of esophageal squamous cell carcinoma under preoperative chemotherapy. About the research overall: Samples included peripheral blood T cells as well as tumor-infiltrating lymphocytes. Study-wide results and limits: After treatment, tumor-infiltrating lymphocytes apparently came partly from blood T cells.

TCRdb processed the PCR reads anew with MiXCR; each CDR3 protein has one entry. The repertoire holds roughly 30,000 distinct CDR3 sequences, with 45% to 55% as singletons. Time point reported: before preoperative PTX-NDP chemotherapy. Patients received paclitaxel-nedaplatin as preoperative chemotherapy before surgery. There are 13 residues in the CDR3. Per germline, CDR1 SGHTA and CDR2 FQGNSA. In its sample, this clonotype was seen a few times. Its target is unknown. The germline gene is not matched at one end of the junction; a read error may be the cause. The V and J genes are TRBV7-2 and TRBJ2-5; 13 nucleotides match TRBD2. The specimen was taken from a patient given preoperative chemotherapy. This TCR was recovered from a human donor with esophageal squamous cell carcinoma. The donor label of this sample is uncertain. Here the CDR3 reads CASSSTSGRVPFF. In DNA form, the CDR3 reads TGTGCCAGCAGCTCAACTAGCGGGAGGGTTCCGTTCTTC.